The 5 T cell receptor beta chains below were found in one sample sequenced in a study of Ad26.COV2.S vaccination and SARS-CoV-2 variants. The assay was immunoSEQ multiplex PCR, and TCRdb's table has in-frame clones only and misses some. The sample contains fewer than 800,000 clones, about 90% of which appear only once. The treatment was: some 20 received Ad26.COV2.S at low or high dose, single or two shots; about 5 received placebo; per-sample allocation not given. Sample collection was performed on day 63 after the first vaccine or placebo injection. This material consisted of peripheral blood, taken in a trial of Ad26.COV2.S vaccine versus placebo. The receptors here all came from a person between 18 and 60 years old who received the Ad26.COV2.S COVID-19 vaccine or a placebo.

CDR3 region: CASSTGLGTEAFF. In DNA, the CDR3 is TGTGCCAGCAGTACAGGGTTGGGGACTGAAGCTTTCTTT. The chain couples TRBV2 to TRBJ1-1, with D perhaps TRBD1 (6 bases). V shed 5 bases and J shed 5 bases, with 12 bases lying between them. This CDR3 is built from 13 residues. The V gene's germline CDR1 is SNHLY and CDR2 FYNNEI.

This sequence joins TRBV5-4 and TRBJ2-5; D gene uncertain. Germline CDR1 is SGHNT and CDR2 is YYREEE (reference sequence). V was shortened by 1 base and J by 0 bases, with 19 bases between the two germline ends. The CDR3 runs 18 residues. CDR3 in amino acids: CASSLPSHLHAYQETQYF. The CDR3 DNA is TGTGCCAGCAGCTTGCCAAGCCACCTACACGCGTACCAAGAGACCCAGTACTTC. Supplemented by reference TRBV5-4 and TRBJ2-5, the full variable domain reads ETGVTQSPTHLIKTRGQQVTLRCSSQSGHNTVSWYQQALGQGPQFIFQYYREEENGRGNFPPRFSGLQFPNYSSELNVNALELDDSALYLCASSLPSHLHAYQETQYFGPGTRLLVL.

In DNA form, the CDR3 reads TGTGCCAGCCTTGATGGTGGGAACATTCAGTACTTC. Its protein product is CASLDGGNIQYF. This chain links TRBV2 with TRBJ2-4, with no clear D. The CDR3 runs to 12 residues. With 8 bases removed from V and 7 bases from J, the gap between germline ends came to 12 bases. From germline, CDR1 is SNHLY and CDR2 FYNNEI.

The gene calls are TRBV27 and TRBJ2-2, with 9 nucleotides matching TRBD2. V gave up 3 bases and J gave up 4 bases; unmatched junction bases: 6. CDR1 is MNHEY and CDR2 is SMNVEV in the germline V gene (reference sequence). The CDR3 is 16 residues long. The CDR3 coding sequence is TGTGCCAGCAGTTTTAGGACTAGCGTTTTCACCGGGGAGCTGTTTTTT. Translation gives CASSFRTSVFTGELFF.

The rearrangement joins TRBV2 to TRBJ2-7; D is perhaps TRBD1 or TRBD2 (5 bases each). This CDR3 has 12 residues. The V end was cut by 7 bases, the J end by 2 bases, with 9 bases between. CDR1 is SNHLY, CDR2 FYNNEI, per germline. CDR3 nucleotides: TGTGCCAGCAATGGGGGAACCTACGAGCAGTACTTC. Translation gives CASNGGTYEQYF.